These 22 T cell receptor beta chains came from one sample sequenced in a study of blood T cell repertoires in COVID-19. Sequenced by immunoSEQ multiplex PCR; TCRdb stores in-frame clones only, minus some. This table holds 140,000 to 150,000 clones, 75% to 90% found once. Sample: PBMCs or T cells enriched from blood (not recorded which). These receptor sequences come from a man in his sixties who had recovered from COVID-19.

The gene calls are TRBV2 and TRBJ2-3; 9 bases fit TRBD2. Germline trimming cut 0 bases from V and 4 bases from J; bases unmatched to any gene: 2. Germline values: CDR1 SNHLY, CDR2 FYNNEI. The CDR3 loop spans 15 amino acids. CDR3 residues: CASSEALAGADTQYF. CDR3 nucleotide sequence: TGTGCCAGCAGTGAAGCTTTAGCGGGGGCAGATACGCAGTATTTT.

The rearrangement links TRBV7-2 to TRBJ2-1; D is undetermined. The length of the CDR3 is 13 residues. Deletions cut 0 bases from V and 10 bases from J, with 10 bases between. Germline assignment: CDR1 SGHTA and CDR2 FQGNSA. CDR3 bases: TGTGCCAGCAGCTTAGCGATAGCCCGGGAGCAGTTCTTC. The encoded protein is CASSLAIAREQFF.

This clone was found a few times. The chain links TRBV27 to TRBJ1-4; D call uncertain. V was pared by 3 bases and J by 8 bases, with 13 bases between. This CDR3 is 14 amino acids long. Germline V gives CDR1 MNHEY, CDR2 SMNVEV (reference sequence). Written as DNA, the CDR3 is TGTGCCAGCAGTTTTCTCAGGTCGGGGGAAAAACTGTTTTTT. Its protein product is CASSFLRSGEKLFF.

V is TRBV29-1 and J is TRBJ2-5, with D possibly being TRBD2 (6 bases). V was shortened by 6 bases and J by 5 bases, with 19 bases between the two germline ends. Germline assignment: CDR1 SQVTM and CDR2 ANQGSEA. The CDR3 sequence is 14 residues long. CDR3 in amino acids: CSVHPRSSVETQYF. Written as DNA, the CDR3 is TGCAGCGTGCACCCAAGGTCTAGCGTTGAGACCCAGTACTTC.

V is TRBV2 and J is TRBJ2-3; D call uncertain. The ends were cut back, 3 bases at V and 7 bases at J, with 5 bases in the middle. The CDR3 contains 11 residues. The V gene's germline CDR1 is SNHLY and CDR2 FYNNEI. In DNA form, the CDR3 reads TGTGCCAGCAGTGAGTCATATACGCAGTATTTT. As protein: CASSESYTQYF.

The chain couples TRBV3-1 (or the pseudogene TRBV3-2) to TRBJ1-3; D unclear. Trimming pared 1 base from V and 4 bases from J, leaving 8 bases between. Looked up from germline, CDR1 is LGHDT and CDR2 is YNNKEL (reference sequence). This CDR3 region has 14 residues. The CDR3 coding sequence is TGTGCCAGCAGCCAAGGCTCGGGGGGAAACACCATATATTTT. This translates into CASSQGSGGNTIYF.

As DNA, the CDR3 is TGTGCCAGCAGTTTCGACAGGGGAGATACGCAGTATTTT. Protein sequence: CASSFDRGDTQYF. J is TRBJ2-3 and V is TRBV6-5; TRBD1 aligns across 8 bases. CDR3 size: 13 residues. Per the germline V gene, CDR1 is MNHEY and CDR2 is SVGAGI. The trim removed 4 bases at V and 5 bases at J, leaving 2 bases unmatched.

Concerning this clone itself: Other DNA sequences in the same sample also yield this CDR3. V and J are TRBV12-3 or TRBV12-4 and TRBJ1-2; D remains unclear. V dropped 6 bases and J dropped 2 bases, with 10 bases sitting between them. The CDR3 contains 13 residues. The CDR3 sequence: CASSPSGNYGYTF. In DNA, the CDR3 is TGTGCCAGCAGCCCCAGTGGCAACTATGGCTACACCTTC.

In its sample, this clone was seen once. The chain recombines TRBV12-5 with TRBJ1-5; the match to TRBD1 covers 10 bases. Germline CDR1 reads LGHNT; CDR2 reads FRNRAP. This CDR3 contains 18 residues. V shed 3 bases, J shed 5 bases, and the junction held 13 bases outside the gene matches. CDR3 coding DNA: TGTGCTAGTGGTTTCCGGGACAGGGGACGGCAGTTGGATCAGCCCCAGCATTTT. Residues: CASGFRDRGRQLDQPQHF.

This rearrangement joins TRBV6-5 to TRBJ1-6; D gene uncertain. From germline, CDR1 is MNHEY and CDR2 SVGAGI. This CDR3 spans 13 amino acids. Trimming pared 11 bases from V and 0 bases from J, leaving 8 bases between. The CDR3 coding sequence is TGTGCCGGTACTGGCTCCTATAATTCACCCCTCCACTTT. Protein product: CAGTGSYNSPLHF.

The chain links TRBV7-6 to TRBJ2-1; no clear D. The ends were cut back, 5 bases at V and 0 bases at J, with 17 bases in the middle. Germline V CDR1 and CDR2: SGHVS, FNYEAQ. The CDR3 consists of 17 residues. CDR3 sequence reads: CASSPSGRTLSYNEQFF. The CDR3 nucleotides read TGTGCCAGCAGCCCATCGGGTCGAACCCTCTCCTACAATGAGCAGTTCTTC.

The CDR3 sequence: CASKGIVGIAGGLYNEQFF. The CDR3 nucleotides read TGTGCCAGTAAAGGTATTGTCGGAATAGCGGGAGGACTCTACAATGAGCAGTTCTTC. The V gene is TRBV19, the J gene TRBJ2-1, with 10 bases fitting TRBD2. J gave up 3 bases and V 7 bases, and 18 bases lay outside the gene matches. The CDR3 is 19 amino acids. From germline, CDR1 is LNHDA and CDR2 SQIVND (reference sequence). Using reference TRBV19 and TRBJ2-1 for the parts outside the CDR3, the full variable domain is DGGITQSPKYLFRKEGQNVTLSCEQNLNHDAMYWYRQDPGQGLRLIYYSQIVNDFQKGDIAEGYSVSREKKESFPLTVTSAQKNPTAFYLCASKGIVGIAGGLYNEQFFGPGTRLTVL.

This rearrangement joins TRBV29-1 to TRBJ1-5; 9 nucleotides match TRBD1. Trimming took 4 bases from V and 6 from J; bases not matched to a gene: 7. Germline V lookup: CDR1 SQVTM, CDR2 ANQGSEA. This CDR3 spans 14 amino acids. CDR3 sequence: CSVGGDRETQPQHF. The CDR3 DNA follows: TGCAGCGTTGGGGGGGACAGGGAAACTCAGCCCCAGCATTTT.

This clone has a count of ten or more. V is TRBV30 and J is TRBJ2-3; perhaps TRBD2 as D (5 bases). The germline gives CDR1 GTSNPN, CDR2 SVGIG (reference sequence). The CDR3 loop spans 9 amino acids. The CDR3 coding sequence is TGTGCTGCCGGGGAAAAGCAGTATTTT. The encoded protein is CAAGEKQYF. Filled out from reference TRBV30 and TRBJ2-3, the complete variable domain reads SQTIHQWPATLVQPVGSPLSLECTVEGTSNPNLYWYRQAAGRGLQLLFYSVGIGQISSEVPQNLSASRPQDRQFILSSKKLLLSDSGFYLCAAGEKQYFGPGTRLTVL.

The V call is TRBV28, the J call TRBJ2-7, with 13 bases that match TRBD2. There are 14 residues in the CDR3. The J segment lost 6 bases and the V segment lost 6 bases, leaving 5 bases of the junction unmatched. Germline CDR1 MDHEN, CDR2 SYDVKM. The CDR3: CASSPGLAGLEQYF. CDR3 coding DNA: TGTGCCAGCAGCCCGGGACTAGCGGGGCTCGAGCAGTACTTC.

This clone appeared a few times. The chain carries TRBV2 and TRBJ2-2, with 7 bases that match TRBD1. With V trimmed by 6 bases and J by 2 bases, 3 bases remained unmatched. Germline V gene data show CDR1 as SNHLY and CDR2 as FYNNEI. This CDR3 region has 14 residues. The CDR3 loop reads CASRDRVNTGELFF. The CDR3 nucleotides read TGTGCCAGCAGAGACAGGGTCAACACCGGGGAGCTGTTTTTT.

The chain uses TRBV11-2 and TRBJ2-1; TRBD1 agrees at 10 bases. The CDR3 length is 15 residues. V dropped 3 bases and J dropped 5; count of bases not matched to a gene: 4. Germline loops: CDR1 SGHAT, CDR2 FQNNGV. The CDR3 sequence is CASSFDRGPHNEQFF. Written as DNA, the CDR3 is TGTGCCAGCAGCTTCGACAGGGGGCCCCACAATGAGCAGTTCTTC.

This clone was recorded only once. The chain combines TRBV25-1 with TRBJ1-4; 7 bases are shared with TRBD1. Germline loops: CDR1 MGHDK, CDR2 SYGVNS. The CDR3 runs to 14 residues. Trimming at V came to 3 bases and at J to 4 bases, leaving 2 bases not matched to a gene. CDR3 nucleotides: TGTGCCAGCAGTGACGACAGGGATAATGAAAAACTGTTTTTT. As protein: CASSDDRDNEKLFF. The entire variable domain, with the rest obtained from reference TRBV25-1 and TRBJ1-4, is as follows: EADIYQTPRYLVIGTGKKITLECSQTMGHDKMYWYQQDPGMELHLIHYSYGVNSTEKGDLSSESTVSRIRTEHFPLTLESARPSHTSQYLCASSDDRDNEKLFFGSGTQLSVL.

This sequence joins TRBV19 and TRBJ2-7, with 8 positions matching TRBD1. This CDR3 is 13 amino acids long. The germline V gene encodes CDR1 LNHDA and CDR2 SQIVND (reference sequence). With 4 bases clipped from V and 2 bases from J, the junction kept 1 base outside the gene matches. The CDR3: CASSRQGTYEQYF. The CDR3 DNA is TGTGCCAGTAGTAGACAGGGGACCTACGAGCAGTACTTC.

The sample holds a few counts of this clone. This chain links TRBV7-3 with TRBJ1-5, with a tentative D call TRBD1 (5 bases). The CDR3 sequence is 15 residues long. V shed 1 base and J shed 5 bases, with 12 bases lying between them. CDR1 is SGHTA, CDR2 FQGTGA, per germline. The CDR3 DNA follows: TGTGCCAGCAGCTTAATCGGGGGTCAGGATCAGCCCCAGCATTTT. Residues: CASSLIGGQDQPQHF.

The gene calls are TRBV7-8 and TRBJ1-6; 9 bases agree with TRBD1. This CDR3 has 15 residues. Germline CDR1 and CDR2: SGHVS and FQNEAQ. J was trimmed by 7 bases and V by 5 bases; bases with no gene match: 6. The CDR3 DNA follows: TGTGCCAGCAGCAGGGGACAGGGCCCCAATTCACCCCTCCACTTT. Residues: CASSRGQGPNSPLHF.

V usage is TRBV6-5 and J usage is TRBJ1-3, with D uncertain. CDR1 and CDR2 from the germline V gene are MNHEY and SVGAGI. V dropped 7 bases and J dropped 4 bases, with 11 bases sitting between them. CDR3 size: 13 residues. The chain's CDR3 is CASMRQTGNTIYF. CDR3 sequence (DNA): TGTGCCAGCATGAGACAAACGGGAAACACCATATATTTT.